This T cell receptor (beta chain) was recovered during a study of shared clonotypes between healthy human individuals. For the study at large: There were three CD4 naive, three CD4 memory, two CD8 naive and one CD8 memory plates per donor.

It was into CD45RA+ naive and CD45RA-negative memory subsets that the CD4+ cells were split. The assay was immunoSEQ multiplex PCR, and TCRdb's table has in-frame clones only and misses some. The sample holds fewer than 400,000 clones, around 74% seen once. Comments on this clone: The antigen is not known.

Findings of the study overall: Rarefaction curves obtained for sorted subsets showed sequencing incomplete despite large depth.

This receptor was identified in a young man in good health. Sequences were obtained from memory CD4+ T cells sorted from blood. Indicated subset: CD45RA-negative fraction.

CDR3 DNA sequence: TGTGCCAGCAGCTTAGCAGTGGGGCAGGGGGCCGCAGATACGCAGTATTTT. Protein: CASSLAVGQGAADTQYF. This sequence joins TRBV7-6 and TRBJ2-3; TRBD1 agrees at 8 bases. V lost 0 bases to trimming and J lost 4 bases; unmatched junction nucleotides: 9. From germline, CDR1 is SGHVS and CDR2 FNYEAQ. CDR3 length: 17 amino acids.